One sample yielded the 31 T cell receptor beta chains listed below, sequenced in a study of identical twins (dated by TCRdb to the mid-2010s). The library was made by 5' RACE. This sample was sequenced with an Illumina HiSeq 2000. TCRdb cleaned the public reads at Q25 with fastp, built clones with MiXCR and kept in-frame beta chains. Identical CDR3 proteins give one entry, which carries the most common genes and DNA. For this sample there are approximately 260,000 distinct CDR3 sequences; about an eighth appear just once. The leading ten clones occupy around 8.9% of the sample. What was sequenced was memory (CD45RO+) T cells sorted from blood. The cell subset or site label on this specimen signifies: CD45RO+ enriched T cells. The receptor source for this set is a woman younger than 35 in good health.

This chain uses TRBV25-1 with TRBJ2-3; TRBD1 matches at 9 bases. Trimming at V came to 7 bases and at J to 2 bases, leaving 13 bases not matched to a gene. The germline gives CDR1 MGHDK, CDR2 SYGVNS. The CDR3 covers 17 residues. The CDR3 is CASTAAQGAPFTDTQYF. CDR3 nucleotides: TGTGCCAGCACCGCCGCACAGGGGGCGCCTTTCACAGATACGCAGTATTTT.

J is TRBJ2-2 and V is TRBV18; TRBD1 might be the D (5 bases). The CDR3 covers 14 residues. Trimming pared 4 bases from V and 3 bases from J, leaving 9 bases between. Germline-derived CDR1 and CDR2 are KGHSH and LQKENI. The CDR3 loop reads CASSQGKDTGELFF. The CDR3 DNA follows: TGTGCCAGCTCACAGGGGAAGGACACCGGGGAGCTGTTTTTT.

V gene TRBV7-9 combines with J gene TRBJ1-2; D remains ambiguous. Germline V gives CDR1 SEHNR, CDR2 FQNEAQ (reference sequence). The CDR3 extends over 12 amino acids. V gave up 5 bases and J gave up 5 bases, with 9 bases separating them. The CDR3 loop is CASSHTYYGYTF. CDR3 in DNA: TGTGCCAGCAGCCATACCTATTATGGCTACACCTTC.

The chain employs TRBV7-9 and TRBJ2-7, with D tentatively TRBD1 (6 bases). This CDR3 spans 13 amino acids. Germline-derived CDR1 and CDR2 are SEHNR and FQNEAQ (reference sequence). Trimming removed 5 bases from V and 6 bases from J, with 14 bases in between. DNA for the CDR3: TGTGCCAGCAGCCAGTCAGGGGTCGGCGAGCAGTACTTC. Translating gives CASSQSGVGEQYF.

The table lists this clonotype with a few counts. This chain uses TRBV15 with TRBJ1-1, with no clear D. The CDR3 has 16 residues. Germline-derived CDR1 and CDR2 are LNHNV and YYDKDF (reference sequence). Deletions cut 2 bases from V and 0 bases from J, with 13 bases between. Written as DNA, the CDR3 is TGTGCCACCAGCAGACCCCCGAGACTTATGAACACTGAAGCTTTCTTT. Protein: CATSRPPRLMNTEAFF. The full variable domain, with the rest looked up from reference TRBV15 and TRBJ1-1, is DAMVIQNPRYQVTQFGKPVTLSCSQTLNHNVMYWYQQKSSQAPKLLFHYYDKDFNNEADTPDNFQSRRPNTSFCFLDIRSPGLGDTAMYLCATSRPPRLMNTEAFFGQGTRLTVV.

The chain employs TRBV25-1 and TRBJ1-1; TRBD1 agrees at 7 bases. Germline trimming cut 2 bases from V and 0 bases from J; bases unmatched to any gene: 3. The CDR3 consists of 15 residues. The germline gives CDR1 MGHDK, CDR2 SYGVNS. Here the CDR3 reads CASSEADRLNTEAFF. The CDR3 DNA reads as TGTGCCAGCAGTGAAGCGGACAGGCTGAACACTGAAGCTTTCTTT.

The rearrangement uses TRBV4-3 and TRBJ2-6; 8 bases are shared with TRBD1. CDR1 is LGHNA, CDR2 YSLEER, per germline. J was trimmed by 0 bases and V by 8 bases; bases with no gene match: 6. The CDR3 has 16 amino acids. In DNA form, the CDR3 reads TGCGCCAGCGGGACAGGCCCCTACTCTGGGGCCAACGTCCTGACTTTC. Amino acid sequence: CASGTGPYSGANVLTF.

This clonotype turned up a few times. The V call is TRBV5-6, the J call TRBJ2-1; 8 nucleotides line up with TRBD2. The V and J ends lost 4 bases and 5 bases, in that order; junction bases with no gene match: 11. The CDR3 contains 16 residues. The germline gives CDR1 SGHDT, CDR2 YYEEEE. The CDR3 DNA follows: TGTGCCAGCAGCCCAGGGGTAGCGGGGCGAAACAATGAGCAGTTCTTC. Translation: CASSPGVAGRNNEQFF.

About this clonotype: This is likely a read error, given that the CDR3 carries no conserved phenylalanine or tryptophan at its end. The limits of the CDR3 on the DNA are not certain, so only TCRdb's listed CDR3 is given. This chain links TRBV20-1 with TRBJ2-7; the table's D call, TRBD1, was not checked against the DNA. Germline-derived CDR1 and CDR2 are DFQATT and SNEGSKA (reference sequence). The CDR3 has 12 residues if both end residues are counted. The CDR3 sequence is CSARAPDGEGAI.

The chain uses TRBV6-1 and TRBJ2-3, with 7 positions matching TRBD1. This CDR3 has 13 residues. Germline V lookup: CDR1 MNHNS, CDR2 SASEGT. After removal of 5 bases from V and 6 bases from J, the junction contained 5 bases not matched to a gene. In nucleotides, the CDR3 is TGTGCCAGCAGTCCAACAGGGGCCGATACGCAGTATTTT. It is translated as CASSPTGADTQYF.

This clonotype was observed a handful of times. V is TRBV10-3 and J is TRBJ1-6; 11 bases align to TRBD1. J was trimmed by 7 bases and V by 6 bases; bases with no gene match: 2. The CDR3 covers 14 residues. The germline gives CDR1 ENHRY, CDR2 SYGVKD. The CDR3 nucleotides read TGTGCCATCAGGGGGACAGGGGGAAATTCACCCCTCCACTTT. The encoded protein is CAIRGTGGNSPLHF.

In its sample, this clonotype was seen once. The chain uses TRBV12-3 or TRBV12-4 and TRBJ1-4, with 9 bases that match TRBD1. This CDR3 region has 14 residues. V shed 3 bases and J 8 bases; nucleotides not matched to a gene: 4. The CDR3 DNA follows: TGTGCCAGCAGTTTTAACAGGGGGCTGGAAAAACTGTTTTTT. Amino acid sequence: CASSFNRGLEKLFF.

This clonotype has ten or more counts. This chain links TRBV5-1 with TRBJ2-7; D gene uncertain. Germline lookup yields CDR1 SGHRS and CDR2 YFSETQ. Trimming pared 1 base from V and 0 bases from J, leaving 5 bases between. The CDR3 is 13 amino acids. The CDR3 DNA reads TGCGCCAGCAGCTTGACGCTCTCCTACGAGCAGTACTTC. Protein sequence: CASSLTLSYEQYF.

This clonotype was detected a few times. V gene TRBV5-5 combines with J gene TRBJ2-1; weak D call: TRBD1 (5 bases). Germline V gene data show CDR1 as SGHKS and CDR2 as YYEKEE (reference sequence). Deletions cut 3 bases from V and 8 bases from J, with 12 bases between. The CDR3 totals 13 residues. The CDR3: CASSSAPGHEQFF. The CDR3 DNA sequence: TGTGCCAGCAGCTCCGCTCCAGGGCATGAGCAGTTCTTC.

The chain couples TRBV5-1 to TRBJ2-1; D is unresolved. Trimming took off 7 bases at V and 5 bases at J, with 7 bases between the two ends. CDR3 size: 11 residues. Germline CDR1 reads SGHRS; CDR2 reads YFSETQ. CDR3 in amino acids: CASHVDNEQFF. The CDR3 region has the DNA TGCGCCAGCCACGTTGACAATGAGCAGTTCTTC.

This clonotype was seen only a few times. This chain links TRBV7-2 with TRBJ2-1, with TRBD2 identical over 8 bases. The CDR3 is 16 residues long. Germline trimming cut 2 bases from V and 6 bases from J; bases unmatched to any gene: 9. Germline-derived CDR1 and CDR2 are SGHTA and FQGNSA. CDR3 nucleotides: TGTGCCAGCAGCTTAACTTCTAGCGGGTTTTTCAATGAGCAGTTCTTC. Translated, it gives CASSLTSSGFFNEQFF.

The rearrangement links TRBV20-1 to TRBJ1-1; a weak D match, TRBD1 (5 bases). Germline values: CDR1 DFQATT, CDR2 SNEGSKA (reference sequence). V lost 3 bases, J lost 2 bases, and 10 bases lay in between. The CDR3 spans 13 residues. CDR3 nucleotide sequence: TGCAGTGCTAGGTTTTGGACAAACACTGAAGCTTTCTTT. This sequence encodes CSARFWTNTEAFF.

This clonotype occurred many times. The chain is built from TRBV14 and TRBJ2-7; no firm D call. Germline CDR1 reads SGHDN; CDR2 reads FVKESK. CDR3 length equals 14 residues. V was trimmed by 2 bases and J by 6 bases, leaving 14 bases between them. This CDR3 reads CASSQMYSSLEQYF. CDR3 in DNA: TGTGCCAGCAGCCAAATGTACAGCAGCCTCGAGCAGTACTTC.

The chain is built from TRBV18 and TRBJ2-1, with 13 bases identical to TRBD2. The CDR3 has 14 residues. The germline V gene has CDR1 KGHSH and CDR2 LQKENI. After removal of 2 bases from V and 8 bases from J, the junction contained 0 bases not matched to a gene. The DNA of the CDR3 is TGTGCCAGCTCACCAGGGACTAGCGGGGATGAGCAGTTCTTC. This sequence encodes CASSPGTSGDEQFF.

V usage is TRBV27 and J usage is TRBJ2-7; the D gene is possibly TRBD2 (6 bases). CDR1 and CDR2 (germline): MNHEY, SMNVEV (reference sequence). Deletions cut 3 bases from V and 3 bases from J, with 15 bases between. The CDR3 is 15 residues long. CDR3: CASSFHRGLDYEQYF. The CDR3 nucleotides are TGTGCCAGCAGTTTCCACCGGGGACTGGACTACGAGCAGTACTTC.

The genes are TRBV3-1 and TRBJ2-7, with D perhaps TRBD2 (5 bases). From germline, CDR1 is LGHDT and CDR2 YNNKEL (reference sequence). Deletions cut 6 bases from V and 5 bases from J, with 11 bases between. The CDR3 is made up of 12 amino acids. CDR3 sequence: CASSQTMNEQYF. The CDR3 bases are TGTGCCAGCAGTCAGACTATGAACGAGCAGTACTTC.

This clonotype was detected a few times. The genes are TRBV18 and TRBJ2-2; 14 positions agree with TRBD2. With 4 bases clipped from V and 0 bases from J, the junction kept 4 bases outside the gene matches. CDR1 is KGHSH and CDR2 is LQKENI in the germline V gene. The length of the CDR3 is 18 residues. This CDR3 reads CASSRGLAGGPNTGELFF. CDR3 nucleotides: TGTGCCAGCTCACGTGGACTAGCGGGAGGCCCGAACACCGGGGAGCTGTTTTTT.

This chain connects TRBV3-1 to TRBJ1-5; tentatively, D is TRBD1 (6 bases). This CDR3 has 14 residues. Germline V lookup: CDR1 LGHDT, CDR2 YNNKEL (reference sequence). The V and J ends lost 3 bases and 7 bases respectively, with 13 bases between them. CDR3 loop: CASSQAQGGQPQHF. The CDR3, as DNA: TGTGCCAGCAGCCAGGCACAGGGCGGCCAGCCCCAGCATTTT.

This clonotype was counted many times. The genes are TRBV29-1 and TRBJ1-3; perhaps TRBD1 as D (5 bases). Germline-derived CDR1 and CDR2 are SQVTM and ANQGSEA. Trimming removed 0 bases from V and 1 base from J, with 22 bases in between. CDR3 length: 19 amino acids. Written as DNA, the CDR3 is TGCAGCGTTGAAGATCGGGGAGCCGGGGGACTGGGTTCTGGAAACACCATATATTTT. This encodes CSVEDRGAGGLGSGNTIYF.

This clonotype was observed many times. CDR3 sequence reads: CASSATSVGELFF. The CDR3 DNA is TGTGCCAGCAGCGCGACTAGCGTTGGGGAGCTGTTTTTT. J is TRBJ2-2 and V is TRBV7-2; TRBD2 matches 8 bases. Per the germline V gene, CDR1 is SGHTA and CDR2 is FQGNSA. The CDR3 runs to 13 residues. After removal of 5 bases from V and 8 bases from J, the junction contained 4 bases not matched to a gene.

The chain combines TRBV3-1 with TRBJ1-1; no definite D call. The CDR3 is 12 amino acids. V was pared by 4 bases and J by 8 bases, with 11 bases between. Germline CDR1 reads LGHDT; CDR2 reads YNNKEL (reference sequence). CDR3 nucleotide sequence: TGTGCCAGCAGCCGAACACAGAGAGAAGCTTTCTTT. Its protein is CASSRTQREAFF.

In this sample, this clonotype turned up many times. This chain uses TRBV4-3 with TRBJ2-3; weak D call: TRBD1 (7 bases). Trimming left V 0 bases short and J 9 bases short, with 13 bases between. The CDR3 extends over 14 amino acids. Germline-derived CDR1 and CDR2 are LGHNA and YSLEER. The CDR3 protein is CASSQDRGAATQYF. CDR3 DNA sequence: TGCGCCAGCAGCCAAGACAGGGGGGCCGCAACGCAGTATTTT.

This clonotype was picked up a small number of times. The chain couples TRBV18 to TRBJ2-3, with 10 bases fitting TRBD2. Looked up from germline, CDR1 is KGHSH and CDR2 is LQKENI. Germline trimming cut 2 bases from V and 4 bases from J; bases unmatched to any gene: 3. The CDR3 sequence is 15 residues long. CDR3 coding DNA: TGTGCCAGCTCACCAGAGCGGGGGGGCGCAGATACGCAGTATTTT. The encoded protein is CASSPERGGADTQYF.

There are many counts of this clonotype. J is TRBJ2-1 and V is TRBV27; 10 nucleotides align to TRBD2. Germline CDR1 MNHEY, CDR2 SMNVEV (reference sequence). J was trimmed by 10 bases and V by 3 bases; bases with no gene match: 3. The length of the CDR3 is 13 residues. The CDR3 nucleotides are TGTGCCAGCAGTTTCGGGACTAGCGCCGAGCAGTTCTTC. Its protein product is CASSFGTSAEQFF.

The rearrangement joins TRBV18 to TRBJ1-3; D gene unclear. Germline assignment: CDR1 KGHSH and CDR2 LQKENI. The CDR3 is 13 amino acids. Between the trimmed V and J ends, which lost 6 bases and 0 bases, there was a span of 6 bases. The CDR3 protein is CASSPDSGNTIYF. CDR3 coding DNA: TGTGCCAGCTCCCCAGACTCTGGAAACACCATATATTTT.

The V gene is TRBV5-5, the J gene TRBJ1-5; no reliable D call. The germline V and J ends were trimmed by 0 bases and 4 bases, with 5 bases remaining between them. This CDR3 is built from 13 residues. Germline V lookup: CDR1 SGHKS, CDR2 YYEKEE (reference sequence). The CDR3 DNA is TGTGCCAGCAGCTTGGCCGCAAATCAGCCCCAGCATTTT. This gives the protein CASSLAANQPQHF.